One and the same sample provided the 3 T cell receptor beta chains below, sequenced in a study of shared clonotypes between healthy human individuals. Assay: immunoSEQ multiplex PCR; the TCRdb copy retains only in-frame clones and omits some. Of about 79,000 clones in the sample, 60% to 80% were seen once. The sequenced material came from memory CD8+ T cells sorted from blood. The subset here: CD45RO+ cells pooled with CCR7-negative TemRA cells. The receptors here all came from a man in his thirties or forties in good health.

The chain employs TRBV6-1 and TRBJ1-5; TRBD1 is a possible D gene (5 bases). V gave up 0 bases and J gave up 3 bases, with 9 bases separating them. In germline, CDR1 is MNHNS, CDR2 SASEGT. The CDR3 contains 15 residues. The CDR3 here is CASSEAAGTNQPQHF. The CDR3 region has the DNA TGTGCCAGCAGTGAAGCCGCGGGGACCAATCAGCCCCAGCATTTT.

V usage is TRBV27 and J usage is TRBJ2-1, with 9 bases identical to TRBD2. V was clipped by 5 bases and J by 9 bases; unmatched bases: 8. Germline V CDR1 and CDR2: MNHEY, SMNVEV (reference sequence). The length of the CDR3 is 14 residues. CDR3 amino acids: CASSALSGSAEQFF. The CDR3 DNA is TGTGCCAGCAGTGCCCTTAGCGGGAGTGCTGAGCAGTTCTTC.

The CDR3 protein is CASSLAGAGNQPQHF. CDR3 in DNA: TGTGCCAGCAGCTTGGCAGGGGCTGGCAATCAGCCCCAGCATTTT. The chain carries TRBV7-3 and TRBJ1-5; possibly TRBD1 for D (6 bases). CDR3 size: 15 residues. V was pared by 3 bases and J by 2 bases, with 11 bases between. The germline gives CDR1 SGHTA, CDR2 FQGTGA.